The next 22 T cell receptor beta chains were all read from a single sample in a study of T cell responses to AZD1222 COVID-19 vaccine listed by TCRdb under 2021. In light of the paper, this sample's time point label describes: baseline before first vaccination. The library was built by means of the immunoSEQ multiplex PCR assay. TCRdb stores this immuneACCESS table with in-frame sequences only. Part of the clones is absent; in the studies checked, under half of the shortfall reflects unresolved V genes, and no reason is known for the rest. This sample is represented by 50,000 to 55,000 clones; roughly 80% of them were singletons. Over 25% of the sample belongs to the ten largest clones. The sample in question was peripheral blood, obtained on day 0 of AZD1222 vaccination. The source is an adult in good health.

The chain is built from TRBV7-9 and TRBJ1-4; D gene unclear. Germline loops: CDR1 SEHNR, CDR2 FQNEAQ (reference sequence). V was pared by 5 bases and J by 2 bases, with 12 bases between. The CDR3 loop spans 15 amino acids. CDR3 loop: CASSPRGGTNEKLFF. CDR3 coding DNA: TGTGCCAGCAGCCCCCGGGGAGGGACTAATGAAAAACTGTTTTTT.

The gene calls are TRBV2 and TRBJ2-1, with 8 bases aligning to TRBD1. V trimming: 5 bases; J trimming: 9 bases; junction bases outside the gene matches: 9. Germline assignment: CDR1 SNHLY and CDR2 FYNNEI. The CDR3 consists of 14 residues. The CDR3 spells CASSPGTGHSEQFF. DNA of the CDR3: TGTGCCAGCAGTCCCGGGACAGGACACTCTGAGCAGTTCTTC.

The rearrangement joins TRBV12-3 or TRBV12-4 to TRBJ2-3; D gene unclear. V was pared by 3 bases and J by 4 bases, with 8 bases between. CDR3 length equals 13 residues. CDR3 sequence (DNA): TGTGCCAGCAGTTTCGGAGTTGCAGATACGCAGTATTTT. The encoded protein is CASSFGVADTQYF.

The J gene is TRBJ1-1, the V gene TRBV28; D gene unclear. V dropped 6 bases and J dropped 3 bases, with 14 bases sitting between them. The V gene's germline CDR1 is MDHEN and CDR2 SYDVKM. The CDR3 runs to 14 residues. CDR3 sequence reads: CASRGRKIYTEAFF. The CDR3 coding sequence is TGTGCCAGCAGGGGCCGAAAGATCTACACTGAAGCTTTCTTT. Together with reference TRBV28 and TRBJ1-1, the CDR3 gives the full variable domain: DVKVTQSSRYLVKRTGEKVFLECVQDMDHENMFWYRQDPGLGLRLIYFSYDVKMKEKGDIPEGYSVSREKKERFSLILESASTNQTSMYLCASRGRKIYTEAFFGQGTRLTVV.

The CDR3 DNA follows: TGTGCCAGGACCGGGACGGCCGTCTACGAGCAGTACTTC. Translated: CARTGTAVYEQYF. This chain links TRBV6-4 with TRBJ2-7; possibly TRBD1 or TRBD2 for D (5 bases each). Germline lookup yields CDR1 MRHNA and CDR2 SNTAGT. Trimming stripped 9 bases from V and 3 bases from J, with 15 bases between. The CDR3 loop spans 13 amino acids.

This chain uses TRBV5-4 with TRBJ2-7; possible D gene TRBD2, 7 bases. The V end lost 2 bases, the J end lost 0 bases, and 18 bases lay between the germline ends. From germline, CDR1 is SGHNT and CDR2 YYREEE (reference sequence). This CDR3 region has 17 residues. Written as DNA, the CDR3 is TGTGCCAGCAGCTTAGAGGGGGGGTACGGGAGCTCCTACGAGCAGTACTTC. Its protein is CASSLEGGYGSSYEQYF.

The chain links TRBV29-1 to TRBJ1-3; D not certain. Trimming took off 6 bases at V and 0 bases at J, with 6 bases between the two ends. This CDR3 has 12 residues. Germline V gene sequence: CDR1 SQVTM, CDR2 ANQGSEA. The CDR3 protein is CSVGNSGNTIYF. CDR3 sequence (DNA): TGCAGCGTGGGAAACTCTGGAAACACCATATATTTT.

J is TRBJ2-3 and V is TRBV6-5, with 7 positions matching TRBD2. The CDR3 consists of 13 residues. The junction had 4 bases not matched to a gene; V was cut back by 8 bases and J by 2 bases. CDR1 is MNHEY, CDR2 SVGAGI, per germline. CDR3 amino acids: CASRGSNTDTQYF. For the CDR3, the DNA is TGTGCCAGCCGCGGGAGCAACACAGATACGCAGTATTTT.

The V and J genes are TRBV6-5 and TRBJ2-1, with 8 bases lining up with TRBD1. The germline gives CDR1 MNHEY, CDR2 SVGAGI. V lost 6 bases and J lost 8; bases outside the gene matches: 6. The CDR3 runs 13 residues. The CDR3 here is CASSRTGTDEQFF. CDR3 coding DNA: TGTGCCAGCAGCAGGACAGGGACGGATGAGCAGTTCTTC.

The chain employs TRBV5-4 and TRBJ2-7; the D gene could be TRBD1 or TRBD2 (5 bases each). CDR1 and CDR2 from the germline V gene are SGHNT and YYREEE (reference sequence). The CDR3 consists of 15 residues. Trimming took off 0 bases at V and 6 bases at J, with 16 bases between the two ends. The CDR3: CASSLEGTPEAEQYF. The DNA of the CDR3 is TGTGCCAGCAGCTTGGAAGGGACCCCGGAGGCCGAGCAGTACTTC.

The chain links TRBV30 to TRBJ1-1; D is ambiguous. V dropped 0 bases and J dropped 3 bases, with 11 bases sitting between them. CDR3 size: 14 residues. Per germline, CDR1 GTSNPN and CDR2 SVGIG (reference sequence). Written as DNA, the CDR3 is TGTGCCTGGAGTGTACTTGGCCAGTACACTGAAGCTTTCTTT. This sequence encodes CAWSVLGQYTEAFF.

V usage is TRBV6-5 and J usage is TRBJ2-7, with TRBD2 identical over 9 bases. Per germline, CDR1 MNHEY and CDR2 SVGAGI. The CDR3 has 15 amino acids. Trimming cost V 6 bases and J 2 bases; bases outside gene matches: 8. CDR3 sequence: CASSQRAGGPYEQYF. Here the CDR3 DNA reads TGTGCCAGCAGCCAACGGGCGGGAGGGCCCTACGAGCAGTACTTC.

The V and J genes are TRBV2 and TRBJ2-5, with 9 bases fitting TRBD2. From germline, CDR1 is SNHLY and CDR2 FYNNEI. With V trimmed by 7 bases and J by 4 bases, 13 bases remained unmatched. This CDR3 has 16 amino acids. This chain's CDR3 is CASTPLAGARGETQYF. In nucleotides, the CDR3 is TGTGCCAGCACCCCCTTAGCGGGAGCTCGGGGAGAGACCCAGTACTTC.

This clone was detected once. The CDR3 region has the DNA TGTGCCAGCAGCCTACTAGCGGGAGAATGGGTCGGGGAGCTGTTTTTT. As protein: CASSLLAGEWVGELFF. The rearrangement links TRBV5-6 to TRBJ2-2, with TRBD2 matching over 11 bases. Losses at the gene ends were 4 bases for V and 7 bases for J; bases not matched to a gene: 9. Per germline, CDR1 SGHDT and CDR2 YYEEEE. CDR3 length equals 16 residues.

Only a few counts were recorded for this clone. CDR3 loop: CASSFGTGGTDTQYF. The CDR3 DNA follows: TGTGCCAGCAGCTTCGGGACAGGGGGCACAGATACGCAGTATTTT. The J gene is TRBJ2-3, the V gene TRBV7-9, with 10 bases lining up with TRBD1. Germline assignment: CDR1 SEHNR and CDR2 FQNEAQ (reference sequence). V dropped 3 bases and J dropped 1; count of bases not matched to a gene: 1. The CDR3 totals 15 residues.

The gene calls are TRBV12-3 or TRBV12-4 and TRBJ1-2, with 7 bases identical to TRBD1. Trimming at V came to 5 bases and at J to 8 bases, leaving 2 bases not matched to a gene. The length of the CDR3 is 11 residues. The CDR3 DNA sequence: TGTGCCAGCAGTACAGGGGAAGGCTACACCTTC. Protein: CASSTGEGYTF.

The chain carries TRBV6-6 and TRBJ2-1; possible D gene TRBD2, 6 bases. The CDR3 is made up of 16 amino acids. Germline V gives CDR1 MNHNY, CDR2 SVGAGI (reference sequence). With 0 bases removed from V and 0 bases from J, the gap between germline ends came to 9 bases. In nucleotides, the CDR3 is TGTGCCAGCAGTTACTCGCGGGGAAGCTCCTACAATGAGCAGTTCTTC. As protein: CASSYSRGSSYNEQFF.

This chain connects TRBV19 to TRBJ1-3; TRBD1 agrees at 7 bases. Per the germline V gene, CDR1 is LNHDA and CDR2 is SQIVND (reference sequence). This CDR3 spans 14 amino acids. J lost 0 bases, V lost 9 bases, and 5 bases had no gene match. In DNA, the CDR3 is TGTGCCAGCGGGACAGCCTACTCTGGAAACACCATATATTTT. Translation: CASGTAYSGNTIYF.

The count of this clone is one. V is TRBV3-1 (or the pseudogene TRBV3-2) and J is TRBJ2-1; a weak D match, TRBD1 (5 bases). The CDR3 spans 13 residues. Looked up from germline, CDR1 is LGHDT and CDR2 is YNNKEL (reference sequence). Trimming pared 1 base from V and 9 bases from J, leaving 10 bases between. The CDR3 loop is CASSQARVSEQFF. The DNA for the CDR3 is TGTGCCAGCAGCCAAGCCAGGGTGAGTGAGCAGTTCTTC.

The rearrangement joins TRBV28 to TRBJ2-3; D is ambiguous. Per germline, CDR1 MDHEN and CDR2 SYDVKM. This CDR3 region has 14 residues. Deletions cut 2 bases from V and 1 base from J, with 7 bases between. CDR3 sequence: CASSLQWGTDTQYF. The CDR3 DNA reads as TGTGCCAGCAGTTTACAATGGGGCACAGATACGCAGTATTTT.

This clone appeared a single time. V usage is TRBV6-4 and J usage is TRBJ2-3, with D unresolved. The length of the CDR3 is 16 residues. Germline V gives CDR1 MRHNA, CDR2 SNTAGT. V lost 0 bases and J 0 bases, leaving 10 bases between the germline ends. The CDR3 is CASSDSAAESTDTQYF. As DNA, the CDR3 is TGTGCCAGCAGTGACTCCGCGGCAGAAAGCACAGATACGCAGTATTTT.

The CDR3 sequence: CASRRTGGREQYF. The DNA of the CDR3 is TGTGCCAGTAGACGGACAGGGGGGCGCGAGCAGTACTTC. V gene TRBV19 combines with J gene TRBJ2-7; 10 bases are shared with TRBD1. The V segment lost 6 bases and the J segment 6 bases; nucleotides outside the gene matches: 5. Looked up from germline, CDR1 is LNHDA and CDR2 is SQIVND (reference sequence). CDR3 length: 13 amino acids.